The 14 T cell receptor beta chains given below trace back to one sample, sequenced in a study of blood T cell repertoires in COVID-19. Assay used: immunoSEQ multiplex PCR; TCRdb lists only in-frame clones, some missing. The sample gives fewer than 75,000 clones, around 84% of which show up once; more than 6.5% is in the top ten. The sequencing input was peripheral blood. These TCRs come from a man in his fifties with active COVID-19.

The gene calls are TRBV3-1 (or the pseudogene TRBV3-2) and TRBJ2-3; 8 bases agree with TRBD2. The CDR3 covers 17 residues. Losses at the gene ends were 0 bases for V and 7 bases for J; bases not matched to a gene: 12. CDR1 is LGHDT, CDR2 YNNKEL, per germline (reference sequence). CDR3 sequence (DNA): TGTGCCAGCAGCCAAGATAAGGTGCGGGGGGTCTTTAATACGCAGTATTTT. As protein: CASSQDKVRGVFNTQYF.

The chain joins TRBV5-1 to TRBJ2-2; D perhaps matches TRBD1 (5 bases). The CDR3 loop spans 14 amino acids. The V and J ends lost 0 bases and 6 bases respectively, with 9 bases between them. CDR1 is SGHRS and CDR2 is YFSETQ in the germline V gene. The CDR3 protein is CASSLAQGAGELFF. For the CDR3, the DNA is TGCGCCAGCAGCTTGGCCCAGGGCGCCGGGGAGCTGTTTTTT.

CDR3: CASNSDGRNEKLFF. In DNA form, the CDR3 reads TGTGCCAGCAATAGCGACGGTAGAAATGAAAAACTGTTTTTT. V is TRBV28 and J is TRBJ1-4; unclear D gene. The CDR3 has 14 amino acids. Germline CDR1 and CDR2: MDHEN and SYDVKM. Trimming took 7 bases from V and 5 from J, leaving 14 bases between them.

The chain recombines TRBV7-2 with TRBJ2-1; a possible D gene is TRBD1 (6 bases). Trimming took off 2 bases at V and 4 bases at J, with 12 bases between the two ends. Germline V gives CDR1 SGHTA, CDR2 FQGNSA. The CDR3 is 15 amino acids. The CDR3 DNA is TGTGCCAGCAGCTTAACAGGGACACAATACAATGAGCAGTTCTTC. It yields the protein CASSLTGTQYNEQFF. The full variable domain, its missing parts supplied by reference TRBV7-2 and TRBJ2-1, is GAGVSQSPSNKVTEKGKDVELRCDPISGHTALYWYRQSLGQGLEFLIYFQGNSAPDKSGLPSDRFSAERTGGSVSTLTIQRTQQEDSAVYLCASSLTGTQYNEQFFGPGTRLTVL.

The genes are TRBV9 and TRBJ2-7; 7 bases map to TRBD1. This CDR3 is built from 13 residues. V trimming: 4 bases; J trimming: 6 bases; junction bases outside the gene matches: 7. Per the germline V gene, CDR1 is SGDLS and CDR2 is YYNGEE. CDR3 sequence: CASSFGTVGEQYF. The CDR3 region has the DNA TGTGCCAGCAGCTTTGGGACAGTTGGCGAGCAGTACTTC.

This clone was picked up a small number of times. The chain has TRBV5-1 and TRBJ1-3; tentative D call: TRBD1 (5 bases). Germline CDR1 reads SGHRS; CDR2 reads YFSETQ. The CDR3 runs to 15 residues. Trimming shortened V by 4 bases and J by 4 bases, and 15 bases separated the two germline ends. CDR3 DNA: TGCGCCAGCAGCCTGAGCGGGACGGCCGGAAACACCATATATTTT. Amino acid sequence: CASSLSGTAGNTIYF.

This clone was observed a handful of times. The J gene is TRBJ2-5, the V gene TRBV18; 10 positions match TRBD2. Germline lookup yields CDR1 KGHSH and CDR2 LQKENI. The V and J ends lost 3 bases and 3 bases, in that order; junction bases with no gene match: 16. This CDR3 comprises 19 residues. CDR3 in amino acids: CASSPPVSSGGRRKETQYF. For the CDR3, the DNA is TGTGCCAGCTCACCCCCGGTGTCTAGCGGGGGACGGAGAAAAGAGACCCAGTACTTC.

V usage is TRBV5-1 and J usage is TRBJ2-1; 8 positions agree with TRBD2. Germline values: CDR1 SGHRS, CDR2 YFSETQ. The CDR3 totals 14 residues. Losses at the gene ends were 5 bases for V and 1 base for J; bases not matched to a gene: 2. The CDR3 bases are TGCGCCAGCAGAACTAGCGGATCCTACAATGAGCAGTTCTTC. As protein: CASRTSGSYNEQFF.

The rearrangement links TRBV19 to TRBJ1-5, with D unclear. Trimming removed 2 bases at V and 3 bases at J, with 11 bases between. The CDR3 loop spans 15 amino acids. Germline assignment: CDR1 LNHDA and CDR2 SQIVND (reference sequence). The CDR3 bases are TGTGCCAGTAGTATAAGCGACGGTAACAATCAGCCCCAGCATTTT. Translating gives CASSISDGNNQPQHF.

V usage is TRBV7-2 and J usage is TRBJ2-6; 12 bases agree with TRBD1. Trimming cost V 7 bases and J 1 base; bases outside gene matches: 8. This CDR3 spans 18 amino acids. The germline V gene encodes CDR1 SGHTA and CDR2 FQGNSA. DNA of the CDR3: TGTGCCAGCAACTCCGTGGGACAGGGGGCGTCTGGGGCCAACGTCCTGACTTTC. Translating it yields CASNSVGQGASGANVLTF.

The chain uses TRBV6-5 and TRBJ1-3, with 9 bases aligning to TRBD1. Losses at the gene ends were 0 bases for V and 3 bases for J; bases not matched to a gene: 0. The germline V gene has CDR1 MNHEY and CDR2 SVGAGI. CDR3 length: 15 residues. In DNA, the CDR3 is TGTGCCAGCAGTTACTCGGACAGGGGTGGAAACACCATATATTTT. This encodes CASSYSDRGGNTIYF.

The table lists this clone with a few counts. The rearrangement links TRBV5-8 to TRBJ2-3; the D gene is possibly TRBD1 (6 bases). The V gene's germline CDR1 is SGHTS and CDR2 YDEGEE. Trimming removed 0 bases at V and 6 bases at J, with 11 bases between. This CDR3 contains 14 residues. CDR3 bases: TGTGCCAGCAGCTTGGGAACCAGGGGTGATACGCAGTATTTT. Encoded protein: CASSLGTRGDTQYF.

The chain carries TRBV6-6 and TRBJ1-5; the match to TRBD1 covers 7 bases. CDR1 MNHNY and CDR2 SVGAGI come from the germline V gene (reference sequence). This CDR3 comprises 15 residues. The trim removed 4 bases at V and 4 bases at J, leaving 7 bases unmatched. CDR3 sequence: CASSFKQGRNQPQHF. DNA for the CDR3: TGTGCCAGCAGTTTTAAACAGGGGCGGAATCAGCCCCAGCATTTT.

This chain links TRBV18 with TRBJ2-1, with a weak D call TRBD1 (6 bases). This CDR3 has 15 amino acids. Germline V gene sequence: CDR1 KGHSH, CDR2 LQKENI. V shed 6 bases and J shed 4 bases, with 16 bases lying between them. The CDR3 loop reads CASSPARGGYNEQFF. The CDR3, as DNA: TGTGCCAGCTCGCCGGCCAGAGGGGGATACAATGAGCAGTTCTTC.